This T cell receptor beta chain is drawn from a study of blood T cell repertoires in COVID-19. Study-level background: The origin of the acute and convalescent COVID-19 samples was the United States, Italy and Spain. T cells, B-cell-depleted T cells, or PBMCs supplied cDNA or gDNA.

As handled by the study authors: For nucleated cells, counts were estimated from reference gene primer amplification. Repertoires were generated with immunoSEQ multiplex PCR, while TCRdb's copy carries only in-frame clones and drops some. The DNA gave D and trimming, while V, J and clone size come from that table. The table records over 70,000 clones, approximately 85% of them present only once. A Seattle source enrolled patients during active infection and followed them longitudinally. This CDR3 has 16 amino acids. Unmatched junction bases numbered 15, after V lost 10 bases and J lost 6 bases. Germline values: CDR1 MNHEY, CDR2 SMNVEV (reference sequence).

The sequenced material came from peripheral blood. The TCR sequence derives from a man aged 55 to 70 with COVID-19, enrolled during active disease. V is TRBV27 and J is TRBJ2-3; 11 bases fit TRBD2. The CDR3 DNA sequence: TGTGCCACCAGACCCACTAGCGGGAGCTTTGTGGATACGCAGTATTTT. Translating gives CATRPTSGSFVDTQYF.